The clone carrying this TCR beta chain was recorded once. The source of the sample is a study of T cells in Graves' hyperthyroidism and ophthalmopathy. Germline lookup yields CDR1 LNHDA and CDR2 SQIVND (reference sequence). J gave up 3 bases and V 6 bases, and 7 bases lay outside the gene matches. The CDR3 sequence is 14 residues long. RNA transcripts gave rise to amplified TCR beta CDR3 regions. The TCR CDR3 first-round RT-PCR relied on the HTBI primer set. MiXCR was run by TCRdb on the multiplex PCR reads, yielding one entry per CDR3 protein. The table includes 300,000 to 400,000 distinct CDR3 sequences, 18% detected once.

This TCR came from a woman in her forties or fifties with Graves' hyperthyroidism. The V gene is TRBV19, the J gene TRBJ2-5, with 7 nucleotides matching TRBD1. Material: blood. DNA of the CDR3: TGTGCCAGTAGATCACACCAGGGGGAAGAGACCCAGTACTTC. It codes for CASRSHQGEETQYF.